This is a list of T cell receptor beta chains from one sample in a study of blood T cell repertoires in COVID-19. Only in-frame clones appear in the TCRdb table, and some are missing; sequencing was by immunoSEQ multiplex PCR. The table has about 99,000 clones, 70% to 90% seen once. The material sequenced was peripheral blood. The receptors originated from a woman aged 55-70 years in a cohort sampled during active or convalescent COVID-19. CDR3s include the opening cysteine and the closing phenylalanine or tryptophan. A D gene is named only where the DNA matches it firmly. Some rows have no size entry. The others give once, few or many, or a class for an expanded clone.

abundance	v_gene	j_gene	d_gene	CDR3nt	CDR3aa
-	TRBV5-1	TRBJ2-1	TRBD2	TGCGCCAGCAGCCGGGAGGCCACATTTCTGAACAATGAGCAGTTCTTC	CASSREATFLNNEQFF
-	TRBV3-1/TRBV3-2	TRBJ2-3	-	TGTGCCAGCAGCAAATTTCGTGGAGGTACGCAGTATTTT	CASSKFRGGTQYF
few	TRBV5-6	TRBJ2-1	TRBD1	TGTGCCAGCAGCTTGGTATCAGGGGGAGTCGTCAATGAGCAGTTCTTC	CASSLVSGGVVNEQFF
-	TRBV5-1	TRBJ2-2	TRBD1	TGCGCCAGCAGCTTGGCGCAGGGGGCGGTATCGACCGGGGAGCTGTTTTTT	CASSLAQGAVSTGELFF
-	TRBV5-1	TRBJ2-5	TRBD2	TGCGCCAGCAGCTTTACTAGCGGGGGTGACCAAGAGACCCAGTACTTC	CASSFTSGGDQETQYF
-	TRBV20-1	TRBJ1-6	-	TGCAGTGCTAGTGGTGACGGGACAAATCGTTTCCTATCAGGGATGCCCCTCCACTTT	CSASGDGTNRFLSGMPLHF
-	TRBV11-1	TRBJ2-1	TRBD2	TGTGCCAGCAGTCGGACTAGCAATGAGCAGTTCTTC	CASSRTSNEQFF
-	TRBV18	TRBJ1-2	TRBD1	TGTGCCAGCTCACCCAAAATTTCGGACAGGGTGGGCGGCTACACCTTC	CASSPKISDRVGGYTF
few	TRBV6-5	TRBJ1-3	TRBD1	TGTGCCAGCAGTTACTCCAGGGGGCCGGGAAACACCATATATTTT	CASSYSRGPGNTIYF
-	TRBV7-2	TRBJ2-7	TRBD1	TGTGCCAGCAGCTTAGACAGGGGCCTTTACGAGCAGTACTTC	CASSLDRGLYEQYF
few	TRBV5-1	TRBJ1-2	TRBD1	TGCGCCAGCAGCGCACAGGGGGGCTATGGCTACACCTTC	CASSAQGGYGYTF
-	TRBV6-5	TRBJ1-1	-	TGTGCCAGCAAGACGGGGGGAGGTGAAGCTTTCTTT	CASKTGGGEAFF
-	TRBV3-1/TRBV3-2	TRBJ2-1	-	TGTGCCAGCAGCCAACCCGGGGTAAAGGACAATGAGCAGTTCTTC	CASSQPGVKDNEQFF
-	TRBV11-2	TRBJ2-1	TRBD2	TGTGCCAGCAGCGGACTAGTAGGCCCTAATGAGCAGTTCTTC	CASSGLVGPNEQFF
-	TRBV9	TRBJ1-1	-	TGTGCCAGCAGCCTTCTAGGGGGGGACACTGAAGCTTTCTTT	CASSLLGGDTEAFF
-	TRBV5-1	TRBJ2-2	TRBD2	TGCGCCAGCAGTATTAGCGGGAGGGACACCGGGGAGCTGTTTTTT	CASSISGRDTGELFF
-	TRBV2	TRBJ2-7	TRBD2	TGTGCCAGCAGCGGGACTAGCGGGTCCTACGAGCAGTACTTC	CASSGTSGSYEQYF
-	TRBV5-5	TRBJ2-3	TRBD1	TGTGCCAGCAGCCCTCTTCCGACAGGGCCGGATACGCAGTATTTT	CASSPLPTGPDTQYF
-	TRBV19	TRBJ2-7	TRBD1	TGTGCCAGTAGTATGGGACAGGGGGTAACCTACGAGCAGTACTTC	CASSMGQGVTYEQYF
-	TRBV3-1/TRBV3-2	TRBJ1-2	TRBD1	TGTGCCAGCAGCCAAGGGCCAGGGGGACCCTATGGCTACACCTTC	CASSQGPGGPYGYTF
-	TRBV11-2	TRBJ2-5	-	TGTGCCAGCAGCTCTTCGTGGAGGGAGACCCAGTACTTC	CASSSSWRETQYF
few	TRBV7-2	TRBJ2-7	-	TGTGCCAGCAGCCCTCGGACTACGGTCGACGAGCAGTACTTC	CASSPRTTVDEQYF
-	TRBV7-2	TRBJ1-4	TRBD1	TGTGCCAGCAGCCCGGGACAGGCAAATGAAAAACTGTTTTTT	CASSPGQANEKLFF
-	TRBV19	TRBJ2-2	TRBD2	TGTGCCAGTAGTATATTTACCCTAGCGGGGGGCCGGGGGAACACCGGGGAGCTGTTTTTT	CASSIFTLAGGRGNTGELFF
-	TRBV27	TRBJ2-3	TRBD2	TGTGCCAGCAGTGTTGGAGGGGCTAGCGGGAGGGGAGATACGCAGTATTTT	CASSVGGASGRGDTQYF
-	TRBV28	TRBJ2-7	TRBD1	TGTGCCAGCATATCCCCCGGGACAGGGGGCTACGAGCAGTACTTC	CASISPGTGGYEQYF
-	TRBV4-1	TRBJ2-1	TRBD2	TGCGCCAGCAGCCAAGTTGGGGGAGCGGGGAATGAGCAGTTCTTC	CASSQVGGAGNEQFF
-	TRBV7-9	TRBJ2-5	TRBD2	TGTGCCAGCAGCTTAAGCGGGAGAGGGCAAGAGACCCAGTACTTC	CASSLSGRGQETQYF
-	TRBV11-2	TRBJ2-2	TRBD2	TGTGCCAGCAGTAATAGCGGGAGGGCCGGGGAGCTGTTTTTT	CASSNSGRAGELFF
-	TRBV5-1	TRBJ2-5	-	TGCGCCAGCAGCCCCGGGACGGAGGGAGAGACCCAGTACTTC	CASSPGTEGETQYF
-	TRBV2	TRBJ2-3	-	TGTGCCAGCAGTGACCCCGGGGGGCGGGCAGATACGCAGTATTTT	CASSDPGGRADTQYF
-	TRBV25-1	TRBJ1-2	TRBD1	TGTGCCAGCAGTGAGCCCGGGGACAGGACTAACTATGGCTACACCTTC	CASSEPGDRTNYGYTF
-	TRBV6-5	TRBJ2-7	-	TGTGCCAGCAGTTACTCGAACAGATTCCTCTACGAGCAGTACTTC	CASSYSNRFLYEQYF
-	TRBV10-3	TRBJ1-1	TRBD1	TGTGCCATCAGACCGGGACAGGGAAACAAAAACACTGAAGCTTTCTTT	CAIRPGQGNKNTEAFF
-	TRBV3-1/TRBV3-2	TRBJ1-1	-	TGTGCCAGCACCCAACGACATCTGAACACTGAAGCTTTCTTT	CASTQRHLNTEAFF
-	TRBV10-3	TRBJ1-3	TRBD1	TGTGCCATCAGCCTAACCGGGACAGCTGGAAACACCATATATTTT	CAISLTGTAGNTIYF
once	TRBV2	TRBJ2-1	TRBD2	TGTGCCAGCAGTGGGGGAAGCGGGGTAAATGAGCAGTTCTTC	CASSGGSGVNEQFF
-	TRBV28	TRBJ2-5	TRBD2	TGTGCCAGCAGTTCCCGGACTAGCTGGCAAGAGACCCAGTACTTC	CASSSRTSWQETQYF
-	TRBV15	TRBJ1-1	-	TGTGCCACCAGCAGAGTTTCGCCTAGGGGACTATTTGAAGCTTTCTTT	CATSRVSPRGLFEAFF
few	TRBV28	TRBJ2-7	-	TGTGCCAGCACCTCCGGGACACCTGATTGGGGGCAGTACTTC	CASTSGTPDWGQYF
-	TRBV6-4	TRBJ2-5	-	TGTGCCAGCAGTGACTTCCCAGGGTCAGGGACCCAGTACTTC	CASSDFPGSGTQYF
-	TRBV14	TRBJ2-1	TRBD2	TGTGCCAGCAGCCAAGATCAGGGACTAGCGGGAGTTCGCGAGCAGTTCTTC	CASSQDQGLAGVREQFF
few	TRBV5-1	TRBJ2-7	-	TGCGCCAGCAGCCGCGAGGGGGTCTACGAGCAGTACTTC	CASSREGVYEQYF
-	TRBV7-9	TRBJ2-3	-	TGTGCCAGCAGCGAAAAGGGAGGCACAGATACGCAGTATTTT	CASSEKGGTDTQYF
-	TRBV7-9	TRBJ1-4	-	TGTGCCAGCAGCTTAGTGGCGGGGGGGAATGAAAAACTGTTTTTT	CASSLVAGGNEKLFF
-	TRBV29-1	TRBJ1-1	-	TGCAGCGCGTCGCAGGGGACCACTGAAGCTTTCTTT	CSASQGTTEAFF
-	TRBV2	TRBJ2-1	TRBD1	TGTGCCAGCAGTTCCTACGGGACAGGTGCCTACAATGAGCAGTTCTTC	CASSSYGTGAYNEQFF
many	TRBV10-3	TRBJ1-5	TRBD1	TGTGCAACAGGGGGCGGATTTCTCAGCAATCAGCCCCAGCATTTT	CATGGGFLSNQPQHF